This is a list of T cell receptor beta chains from one sample in a study of spatial heterogeneity in lung cancer. Each CDR3 protein is one row after TCRdb ran MiXCR on the 5' RACE reads. The data hold about 28,000 distinct CDR3 sequences, with about 7.1% observed a single time. This sample comprised lung tumor tissue, obtained at surgery. All receptors come from a male donor with early-stage non-small cell lung cancer. The CDR3 runs from the conserved cysteine through the conserved F or W. D genes are given only for firm matches. The size entry is marked missing in some rows and otherwise reads once, few, many or a size class.

TRBV11-3	TRBJ2-1	TRBD1	-	TGTGCCAGCAGCTCCCGGGACAGGGCCCCCAATGAGCAGTTCTTC	CASSSRDRAPNEQFF
TRBV6-2/TRBV6-3	TRBJ1-1	TRBD1	many	TGTGCCAGCAGTTACTCTCCAGGGGGTTGGCGGACTGAAGCTTTCTTT	CASSYSPGGWRTEAFF
TRBV29-1	TRBJ2-3	-	medium-sized	TGCAGCGCTCTTTCCTCGAGTCAAGGAATATCGGATACGCAGTATTTT	CSALSSSQGISDTQYF
TRBV20-1	TRBJ2-5	TRBD1	many	TGCAGCAGATCCCTTGACAGGGCCCGCCAGGAGACCCAGTACTTC	CSRSLDRARQETQYF
TRBV24-1	TRBJ2-2	-	few	TGTGCCACCAGTGACCTTAGATCGAACACCGGGGAGCTGTTTTTT	CATSDLRSNTGELFF
TRBV27	TRBJ2-4	-	many	TGTGCCAGCAGTTTTCTGGGGGAAAACATTCAGTACTTC	CASSFLGENIQYF
TRBV3-1	TRBJ1-5	-	medium-sized	TGTGCCAGCAGCCAAGGACAGGGCAATCAGCCCCAGCATTTT	CASSQGQGNQPQHF
TRBV12-3/TRBV12-4	TRBJ1-1	-	many	TGTGCCAGCAGTTACTCGCCTACGGTGATTGAAGCTTTCTTT	CASSYSPTVIEAFF
TRBV4-3	TRBJ2-1	-	-	TGCGCCAGCAGAGCAGATCGAAGCTCCTACAATGAGCAGTTCTTC	CASRADRSSYNEQFF
TRBV7-2	TRBJ2-1	TRBD2	many	TGTGCCAGCAGTCTAGCGGGGGGCCTCTACAATGAGCAGTTCTTC	CASSLAGGLYNEQFF
TRBV20-1	TRBJ1-2	TRBD1	many	TGCAGTGCTAGAGATCAAGCAGGGGGAGGCTATGGCTACACCTTC	CSARDQAGGGYGYTF
TRBV6-5	TRBJ1-5	-	many	TGTGCCAGCAGACCAGGATTCAATCCCAATCAGCCCCAGCATTTT	CASRPGFNPNQPQHF
TRBV28	TRBJ2-7	-	many	TGTGCCACAGTGACAGGTGCCCGCGACGAGCAGTACTTC	CATVTGARDEQYF
TRBV18	TRBJ2-5	-	-	TGTGCCAGCTCACTTAGACTTGCTGAGACCCAGTACTTC	CASSLRLAETQYF
TRBV3-1	TRBJ2-5	TRBD2	few	TGTGCCAGCAGCCAAATGGCGGGGGGGCAAGAGACCCAGTACTTC	CASSQMAGGQETQYF
TRBV9	TRBJ2-2	-	many	TGTGCCAGCAGCGTAGACGTGGAGGTCGCCGGGGAGCTGTTTTTT	CASSVDVEVAGELFF
TRBV20-1	TRBJ2-2	-	-	TGCAGTGCTCGACAGGGACTCGCGAACACCGGGGAGCTGTTTTTT	CSARQGLANTGELFF
TRBV28	TRBJ2-7	TRBD1	-	TGTGCCAGCCCGGACAGGCAGACCTACGAGCAGTACTTC	CASPDRQTYEQYF
TRBV5-1	TRBJ2-4	-	many	TGCGCCAGCAGTTCCCACGGAGCTCTAGCCAAAAACATTCAGTACTTC	CASSSHGALAKNIQYF
TRBV5-1	TRBJ1-2	TRBD1	-	TGCGCCAGCAGCTTGCGAACAGGGGAAGGCTACACCTTC	CASSLRTGEGYTF
TRBV6-2/TRBV6-3	TRBJ2-5	TRBD2	many	TGTGCCAGCAGCCCTTGGCGGGGGGAGACCCAGTACTTC	CASSPWRGETQYF
TRBV28	TRBJ2-4	-	many	TGTGCCAGCAGTTTCCCCGAGGGCATAAACATTCAGTACTTC	CASSFPEGINIQYF
TRBV18	TRBJ1-2	-	many	TGTGCCAGCTCACCACCCGCCGGCACGAACTATGGCTACACCTTC	CASSPPAGTNYGYTF
TRBV7-2	TRBJ1-5	-	many	TGTGCCAGCAGCTTAAATCGGGGAGGCCAGCCCCAGCATTTT	CASSLNRGGQPQHF
TRBV4-2	TRBJ2-1	-	many	TGTGCCAGCAGCCAAGCTAAATCGGGAAATTCGAGGTACAATGAGCAGTTCTTC	CASSQAKSGNSRYNEQFF
TRBV20-1	TRBJ1-5	-	many	TGCAGTGCTAGAGATCACTTAGGGGGACCCCAGCATTTT	CSARDHLGGPQHF
TRBV27	TRBJ2-7	TRBD1	-	TGTGCCAGCAGTTTACCTCTCACAGGGGGCCCCTACGAGCAGTACTTC	CASSLPLTGGPYEQYF
TRBV6-4	TRBJ2-4	-	many	TGTGCCAGCAGTGACTCAACGGCTGCGGACAGCTCGGCCAAAAACATTCAGTACTTC	CASSDSTAADSSAKNIQYF
TRBV28	TRBJ1-2	-	many	TGTGCCAGCAGCCTTAGAACCGAAGGGTATGGCTACACCTTC	CASSLRTEGYGYTF
TRBV6-2/TRBV6-3	TRBJ2-7	TRBD1	few	TGTGCCAGCAGTAAACCGACAGGGTTAGAAGAGCAGTACTTC	CASSKPTGLEEQYF
TRBV3-1	TRBJ1-5	-	many	TGTGCCAGCAGCCCGTCCATGGCATACCAGCCCCAGCATTTT	CASSPSMAYQPQHF
TRBV28	TRBJ1-5	-	many	TGTGCCAGCAGTTTAGTCCGCAATCAGCCCCAGCATTTT	CASSLVRNQPQHF
TRBV20-1	TRBJ1-1	TRBD1	many	TGCAGTGCTAGAGATCTACAGGGGGCTTCTACTTACACTGAAGCTTTCTTT	CSARDLQGASTYTEAFF
TRBV5-1	TRBJ2-3	-	few	TGCGCCAGCAGCTTGGGTGGACGCACAGATACGCAGTATTTT	CASSLGGRTDTQYF
TRBV23-1	TRBJ1-5	-	many	TGCGCCAGCAGCCCCATCGAAGGCCAGTATAGCAATCAGCCCCAGCATTTT	CASSPIEGQYSNQPQHF
TRBV6-1	TRBJ2-3	-	-	TGTGCCAGCAGTGTATTCCCAAATACGCAGTATTTT	CASSVFPNTQYF
TRBV7-2	TRBJ2-2	TRBD1	few	TGTGCCAGCAGCCAACAGGGGGGCCTGAACACCGGGGAGCTGTTTTTT	CASSQQGGLNTGELFF
TRBV10-3	TRBJ2-7	TRBD1	many	TGTGCCATCAGGGGACAGGGGTCCCACGAGCAGTACTTC	CAIRGQGSHEQYF
TRBV2	TRBJ2-5	TRBD1	many	TGTGCCAGCGCCGGACAGGGAGTAGAAGAGACCCAGTACTTC	CASAGQGVEETQYF
TRBV20-1	TRBJ1-1	-	medium-sized	TGCAGTGCTAGAGATGAGGGTCTGAACACTGAAGCTTTCTTT	CSARDEGLNTEAFF
TRBV7-2	TRBJ2-7	TRBD1	few	TGTGCCAGCAGGACCGGGACAGGAACCTACGAGCAGTACTTC	CASRTGTGTYEQYF
TRBV6-6	TRBJ2-7	-	many	TGTGCCAGCAGTTATGAGTTCTCCTACGAGCAGTACTTC	CASSYEFSYEQYF
TRBV28	TRBJ2-3	-	medium-sized	TGTGCCAGCAGTTTAAAGGGGTTTGATACGCAGTATTTT	CASSLKGFDTQYF
TRBV12-3/TRBV12-4	TRBJ1-2	TRBD1	many	TGTGCCGTTGGACAGGGGGACTATGGCTACACCTTC	CAVGQGDYGYTF
TRBV7-2	TRBJ2-2	TRBD2	-	TGTGCCAGCAGCTTGGGAGGGGCCGTCACCGGGGAGCTGTTTTTT	CASSLGGAVTGELFF
TRBV7-2	TRBJ1-4	-	-	TGTGCCAGCAGCCCCGGGACTCAGCCGGATGAAAAACTGTTTTTT	CASSPGTQPDEKLFF
TRBV14	TRBJ2-1	-	-	TGTGCCAGCAGCCGTAGTCTCGGGACTGGCTCCTACAATGAGCAGTTCTTC	CASSRSLGTGSYNEQFF
TRBV29-1	TRBJ2-3	-	many	TGCAGCGTTTCCAGCACAGATACGCAGTATTTT	CSVSSTDTQYF
TRBV5-1	TRBJ2-2	TRBD1	-	TGCGCCAGCAGCTTGACGGACAGGAGCACCGGGGAGCTGTTTTTT	CASSLTDRSTGELFF
TRBV4-1	TRBJ2-1	TRBD2	many	TGCGCCAGCAGCCAAATACCGGGGGGTGAGCAGTTCTTC	CASSQIPGGEQFF
TRBV6-5	TRBJ2-2	TRBD1	many	TGTGCCAGCAGGGGACAGGGGGTCACCGGGGAGCTGTTTTTT	CASRGQGVTGELFF
TRBV5-1	TRBJ2-3	-	-	TGCGCCAGCACCCGAGGCGGCAGCACAGATACGCAGTATTTT	CASTRGGSTDTQYF
TRBV5-5	TRBJ2-7	-	few	TGTGCCAGCAGCTTGGCATGGGACTACGAGCAGTACTTC	CASSLAWDYEQYF
TRBV12-3/TRBV12-4	TRBJ1-2	-	many	TGTGCCACCTCCCTGTGGGCGGGGCAAGACTATGGCTACACCTTC	CATSLWAGQDYGYTF
TRBV3-1	TRBJ1-5	-	many	TGTGCCAGCAGCCAAAGTCGGGGTCAGCCCCAGCATTTT	CASSQSRGQPQHF
TRBV10-3	TRBJ2-2	TRBD1	many	TGTGCCATCAGTCGACAGGGGTCCGGGGAGCTGTTTTTT	CAISRQGSGELFF
TRBV28	TRBJ2-3	-	many	TGTGCCAGCAGTTTTTTGTCCGGCACAGATACGCAGTATTTT	CASSFLSGTDTQYF
TRBV11-2	TRBJ2-3	-	many	TGTGCCAGCAGCCACGACACCTTCACAGATACGCAGTATTTT	CASSHDTFTDTQYF